Each of the 30 T cell receptor beta chains below was sequenced from the same sample in a study of blood T cell repertoires in COVID-19. Assay: immunoSEQ multiplex PCR; the TCRdb copy retains only in-frame clones and omits some. The data show about 230,000 clones, over 70% seen once. The sequenced sample was peripheral blood. These receptors were taken from an elderly man with acute or convalescent COVID-19.

The chain employs TRBV7-8 and TRBJ2-7; 11 nucleotides line up with TRBD2. The germline CDR1 and CDR2 sequences are SGHVS and FQNEAQ. V was clipped by 0 bases and J by 7 bases; unmatched bases: 8. CDR3 length: 16 amino acids. The CDR3 coding sequence is TGTGCCAGCAGCTTAGCGTTTGGGACTAGCGGCGAGGAGCAGTACTTC. Protein sequence: CASSLAFGTSGEEQYF.

This clone was picked up a small number of times. CDR3 residues: CASSGTSGRAFGELFF. DNA for the CDR3: TGTGCCAGCAGTGGGACTAGCGGGAGGGCCTTCGGGGAGCTGTTTTTT. This chain connects TRBV25-1 to TRBJ2-2; 15 positions agree with TRBD2. Germline values: CDR1 MGHDK, CDR2 SYGVNS. V was clipped by 4 bases and J by 7 bases; unmatched bases: 4. CDR3 size: 16 residues.

The chain recombines TRBV19 with TRBJ1-6; 9 nucleotides match TRBD1. Germline V lookup: CDR1 LNHDA, CDR2 SQIVND (reference sequence). This CDR3 region has 15 residues. With V trimmed by 5 bases and J by 7 bases, 6 bases remained unmatched. The CDR3 region is CASSETGGLNSPLHF. DNA for the CDR3: TGTGCCAGTAGTGAGACAGGGGGGTTAAATTCACCCCTCCACTTT.

This clone was seen a single time. The chain joins TRBV5-4 to TRBJ1-1, with 7 bases lining up with TRBD1. This CDR3 region has 17 residues. Germline CDR1 SGHNT, CDR2 YYREEE (reference sequence). The ends lost 0 bases at V and 6 bases at J; junction bases unmatched: 14. DNA for the CDR3: TGTGCCAGCAGCTTGGTGGGGATTGAGGGGGCTAGAGCTGAAGCTTTCTTT. This translates into CASSLVGIEGARAEAFF.

V and J are TRBV19 and TRBJ1-5, with 8 bases that match TRBD1. J gave up 2 bases and V 4 bases, and 10 bases lay outside the gene matches. Germline V gene sequence: CDR1 LNHDA, CDR2 SQIVND (reference sequence). The CDR3 is made up of 17 amino acids. The CDR3 DNA sequence: TGTGCCAGTAGTAATATCGTAGGACAGGGAGGCAATCAGCCCCAGCATTTT. Encoded protein: CASSNIVGQGGNQPQHF. Full variable domain (outside the CDR3, taken from reference TRBV19 and TRBJ1-5): DGGITQSPKYLFRKEGQNVTLSCEQNLNHDAMYWYRQDPGQGLRLIYYSQIVNDFQKGDIAEGYSVSREKKESFPLTVTSAQKNPTAFYLCASSNIVGQGGNQPQHFGDGTRLSIL.

CDR3 nucleotides: TGCGCCAGCAGCTTGGTTCTCGGGGACTACGAGCAGTACTTC. Translated: CASSLVLGDYEQYF. The genes are TRBV5-1 and TRBJ2-7; the D gene is possibly TRBD2 (5 bases). Germline lookup yields CDR1 SGHRS and CDR2 YFSETQ. V gave up 0 bases and J gave up 3 bases, with 10 bases separating them. The CDR3 contains 14 residues.

The V and J genes are TRBV7-9 and TRBJ2-4; D perhaps matches TRBD1 (5 bases). V was trimmed by 5 bases and J by 9 bases, leaving 11 bases between them. The CDR3 length is 12 residues. Germline V CDR1 and CDR2: SEHNR, FQNEAQ (reference sequence). The CDR3 protein is CASSQGWGIQYF. CDR3 nucleotides: TGTGCCAGCAGCCAGGGTTGGGGCATTCAGTACTTC.

V is TRBV4-1 and J is TRBJ1-4; D might be TRBD1 (5 bases). Deletions cut 0 bases from V and 8 bases from J, with 10 bases between. CDR1 is MGHRA and CDR2 is YSYEKL in the germline V gene. This CDR3 is 14 amino acids long. As DNA, the CDR3 is TGCGCCAGCAGCCAAGATTACCAGGGCGAAAAACTGTTTTTT. This gives the protein CASSQDYQGEKLFF.

The chain joins TRBV3-1 (or the pseudogene TRBV3-2) to TRBJ1-1, with 9 positions matching TRBD1. In germline, CDR1 is LGHDT, CDR2 YNNKEL (reference sequence). The CDR3 consists of 14 residues. The ends lost 2 bases at V and 3 bases at J; junction bases unmatched: 1. The CDR3 bases are TGTGCCAGCAGCCAATGGGACAGGGACACTGAAGCTTTCTTT. Translated, it gives CASSQWDRDTEAFF.

This chain uses TRBV5-5 with TRBJ1-3; 7 positions match TRBD1. Losses at the gene ends were 5 bases for V and 2 bases for J; bases not matched to a gene: 7. Germline V gene data show CDR1 as SGHKS and CDR2 as YYEKEE (reference sequence). The CDR3 sequence is 15 residues long. CDR3 amino acids: CASRLTGTPGNTIYF. In DNA form, the CDR3 reads TGTGCCAGCAGGTTGACAGGGACGCCTGGAAACACCATATATTTT.

The V and J genes are TRBV5-1 and TRBJ1-6, with 9 bases matching TRBD1. CDR3 size: 14 residues. Trimming at V came to 4 bases and at J to 10 bases, leaving 6 bases not matched to a gene. Germline CDR1 is SGHRS and CDR2 is YFSETQ. The CDR3 sequence: CASSTGTGNSPLHF. In nucleotides, the CDR3 is TGCGCCAGCAGCACTGGGACAGGGAACTCACCCCTCCACTTT. Based on the CDR3 plus reference TRBV5-1 and TRBJ1-6, the full variable domain is KAGVTQTPRYLIKTRGQQVTLSCSPISGHRSVSWYQQTPGQGLQFLFEYFSETQRNKGNFPGRFSGRQFSNSRSEMNVSTLELGDSALYLCASSTGTGNSPLHFGNGTRLTVT.

V usage is TRBV28 and J usage is TRBJ2-6; 9 nucleotides line up with TRBD1. CDR3 length equals 19 residues. V gave up 8 bases and J gave up 4 bases; unmatched junction bases: 18. Germline V CDR1 and CDR2: MDHEN, SYDVKM. The CDR3 here is CASGLRGTGLGYGANVLTF. The CDR3 DNA reads as TGTGCCAGCGGCTTAAGGGGGACAGGGCTCGGGTACGGGGCCAACGTCCTGACTTTC.

This chain connects TRBV18 to TRBJ2-7; maybe TRBD2 (5 bases). The germline V and J ends were trimmed by 6 bases and 6 bases, with 18 bases remaining between them. Germline CDR1 is KGHSH and CDR2 is LQKENI. The CDR3 loop spans 14 amino acids. The CDR3 protein is CASSPMGSKAEQYF. The CDR3 DNA sequence: TGTGCCAGCTCGCCTATGGGGAGCAAGGCCGAGCAGTACTTC.

V is TRBV30 and J is TRBJ2-7; TRBD2 aligns across 8 bases. The V gene's germline CDR1 is GTSNPN and CDR2 SVGIG (reference sequence). The V gene end was trimmed by 5 bases and the J gene end by 8 bases; junction bases not matched to a gene: 17. The CDR3 covers 15 residues. The CDR3 coding sequence is TGTGCCTGGGGCTCTCCGGCGGCGGGAGGTCACCAGCAGTACTTC. It yields the protein CAWGSPAAGGHQQYF.

This chain joins TRBV7-2 and TRBJ2-3; 7 bases match TRBD1. Germline CDR1 reads SGHTA; CDR2 reads FQGNSA. The junction had 9 bases not matched to a gene; V was cut back by 7 bases and J by 2 bases. CDR3 size: 15 residues. Here the CDR3 reads CASTPGQQVTDTQYF. CDR3 coding DNA: TGTGCCAGCACCCCGGGACAGCAGGTCACAGATACGCAGTATTTT.

The chain uses TRBV5-1 and TRBJ1-2; D is unresolved. The CDR3 length is 13 residues. Between the trimmed V and J ends, which lost 0 bases and 6 bases, there was a span of 9 bases. CDR1 is SGHRS and CDR2 is YFSETQ in the germline V gene. The CDR3 is CASSLDGVDGYTF. CDR3 nucleotide sequence: TGCGCCAGCAGCTTGGACGGGGTGGATGGCTACACCTTC.

V and J are TRBV7-8 and TRBJ1-4; 10 nucleotides match TRBD1. V was pared by 5 bases and J by 6 bases, with 9 bases of the junction left unmatched. This CDR3 comprises 16 residues. Looked up from germline, CDR1 is SGHVS and CDR2 is FQNEAQ. CDR3 region: CASSGPRDRGHEKLFF. CDR3 sequence (DNA): TGTGCCAGCAGCGGTCCCCGGGACAGGGGCCATGAAAAACTGTTTTTT.

The chain uses TRBV7-8 and TRBJ1-2; D is possibly TRBD1 (6 bases). The CDR3 totals 13 residues. Deletions cut 5 bases from V and 4 bases from J, with 11 bases between. The germline V gene has CDR1 SGHVS and CDR2 FQNEAQ. In nucleotides, the CDR3 is TGTGCCAGCAGCCAAGGACAGAGCTATGGCTACACCTTC. This encodes CASSQGQSYGYTF.

V gene TRBV11-2 combines with J gene TRBJ2-7; maybe TRBD1 (6 bases). The CDR3 extends over 14 amino acids. Germline V gives CDR1 SGHAT, CDR2 FQNNGV. V lost 6 bases to trimming and J lost 4 bases, with 16 bases between them. This CDR3 reads CASSSTGFWYEQYF. CDR3 in DNA: TGTGCCAGCAGTTCTACAGGGTTCTGGTACGAGCAGTACTTC. The complete variable domain, with remaining parts taken from reference TRBV11-2 and TRBJ2-7, reads EAGVAQSPRYKIIEKRQSVAFWCNPISGHATLYWYQQILGQGPKLLIQFQNNGVVDDSQLPKDRFSAERLKGVDSTLKIQPAKLEDSAVYLCASSSTGFWYEQYFGPGTRLTVT.

Written as DNA, the CDR3 is TGTGCCAGTAGCCGGGGGGACAGGGATACGGTTCGCTACGAGCAGTACTTC. This gives the protein CASSRGDRDTVRYEQYF. The chain links TRBV19 to TRBJ2-7, with TRBD1 identical over 9 bases. CDR1 is LNHDA and CDR2 is SQIVND in the germline V gene (reference sequence). This CDR3 contains 17 residues. The V segment lost 6 bases and the J segment 3 bases; nucleotides outside the gene matches: 15.

The chain joins TRBV5-1 to TRBJ2-1, with D unclear. The ends were cut back, 0 bases at V and 8 bases at J, with 9 bases in the middle. CDR3 length: 13 residues. Per germline, CDR1 SGHRS and CDR2 YFSETQ. The CDR3 region is CASSLGSLDEQFF. As DNA, the CDR3 is TGCGCCAGCAGCTTGGGCAGTTTGGATGAGCAGTTCTTC. Supplemented by reference TRBV5-1 and TRBJ2-1, the full variable domain reads KAGVTQTPRYLIKTRGQQVTLSCSPISGHRSVSWYQQTPGQGLQFLFEYFSETQRNKGNFPGRFSGRQFSNSRSEMNVSTLELGDSALYLCASSLGSLDEQFFGPGTRLTVL.

This clone was detected only once. V usage is TRBV6-5 and J usage is TRBJ2-7; D gene uncertain. The V gene's germline CDR1 is MNHEY and CDR2 SVGAGI. Deletions cut 6 bases from V and 0 bases from J, with 12 bases between. CDR3 size: 14 residues. CDR3 nucleotide sequence: TGTGCCAGCAGCCAAAAATTTAGCTCCTACGAGCAGTACTTC. Translated: CASSQKFSSYEQYF.

The rearrangement links TRBV18 to TRBJ2-1, with 7 bases aligning to TRBD2. In germline, CDR1 is KGHSH, CDR2 LQKENI. Losses at the gene ends were 6 bases for V and 4 bases for J; bases not matched to a gene: 9. The CDR3 has 15 residues. The DNA of the CDR3 is TGTGCCAGCTCGACCGCAGCGGGACCATACAATGAGCAGTTCTTC. Amino acid sequence: CASSTAAGPYNEQFF.

This clone is a singleton in its sample. The chain uses TRBV28 and TRBJ1-4, with D unclear. From germline, CDR1 is MDHEN and CDR2 SYDVKM. V shed 4 bases and J shed 7 bases, with 16 bases lying between them. The CDR3 has 15 amino acids. The CDR3 spells CASSSMSLGGEKLFF. In DNA, the CDR3 is TGTGCCAGCAGTTCAATGTCACTTGGCGGTGAAAAACTGTTTTTT. Using reference TRBV28 and TRBJ1-4 for the parts outside the CDR3, the full variable domain is DVKVTQSSRYLVKRTGEKVFLECVQDMDHENMFWYRQDPGLGLRLIYFSYDVKMKEKGDIPEGYSVSREKKERFSLILESASTNQTSMYLCASSSMSLGGEKLFFGSGTQLSVL.

The rearrangement joins TRBV30 to TRBJ1-2; tentatively, D is TRBD1 (5 bases). The CDR3 consists of 15 residues. Germline values: CDR1 GTSNPN, CDR2 SVGIG (reference sequence). Trimming stripped 0 bases from V and 6 bases from J, with 17 bases between. CDR3 nucleotide sequence: TGTGCCTGGAGTGTAAAGGGGTTGGGAGGAAATGGCTACACCTTC. This encodes CAWSVKGLGGNGYTF.

This chain joins TRBV6-5 and TRBJ2-5; the D gene is possibly TRBD1 (6 bases). Germline loops: CDR1 MNHEY, CDR2 SVGAGI. The CDR3 runs 13 residues. V gave up 6 bases and J gave up 6 bases, with 14 bases separating them. CDR3 sequence reads: CASRMDRAKTQYF. The CDR3 nucleotides are TGTGCCAGCAGAATGGACAGAGCAAAGACCCAGTACTTC.

The J gene is TRBJ2-2, the V gene TRBV18; D perhaps matches TRBD1 (5 bases). The CDR3 runs to 16 residues. CDR1 and CDR2 from the germline V gene are KGHSH and LQKENI. Between the trimmed V and J ends, which lost 0 bases and 0 bases, there was a span of 8 bases. CDR3 sequence reads: CASSPPPGTNTGELFF. The CDR3 nucleotides are TGTGCCAGCTCACCACCGCCAGGGACGAACACCGGGGAGCTGTTTTTT.

This clone was observed a handful of times. This chain links TRBV21-1 with TRBJ1-5; the table gives TRBD1 as D, unverified against the DNA. TRBV21-1 is a known pseudogene. The CDR3 consists of 15 residues. This CDR3 reads CASSFGQNCNQPQHF. In DNA form, the CDR3 reads TGTGCCAGCAGCTTTGGACAGAACTGCAATCAGCCCCAGCATTTT.

The V call is TRBV7-2, the J call TRBJ1-5; D is unresolved. The V gene's germline CDR1 is SGHTA and CDR2 FQGNSA. The CDR3 sequence is 14 residues long. V shed 3 bases and J shed 5 bases, with 11 bases lying between them. The CDR3 spells CASSFEPVDQPQHF. CDR3 nucleotides: TGTGCCAGCAGCTTTGAGCCCGTAGATCAGCCCCAGCATTTT.

This rearrangement joins TRBV27 to TRBJ1-5; D remains ambiguous. CDR1 is MNHEY and CDR2 is SMNVEV in the germline V gene (reference sequence). Trimming shortened V by 7 bases and J by 0 bases, and 19 bases separated the two germline ends. This CDR3 region has 17 residues. This chain's CDR3 is CASTPLSGQYSNQPQHF. In nucleotides, the CDR3 is TGTGCCAGCACCCCCTTATCTGGGCAGTATAGCAATCAGCCCCAGCATTTT.